This TCR beta chain was sequenced for a study of response to subunit inactivated influenza vaccine. Concerning this clonotype itself: Its antigen is undetermined.

Study conclusions and caveats: Authors proposed each seasonal influenza vaccination draws in few new T cells.

The CDR3 spans 15 residues. V was pared by 5 bases and J by 5 bases, with 4 bases of the junction left unmatched. The germline V gene encodes CDR1 SGHDN and CDR2 FVKESK. TCRdb called the RT-PCR reads again in MiXCR, with one record for every CDR3 protein. The repertoire holds around 750,000 distinct CDR3 sequences, approximately 21% seen once, with about 9.4% in the top ten. The sample consisted of PBMCs from blood, taken approximately 5 days after vaccination. The chain links TRBV14 to TRBJ2-1; 12 bases are shared with TRBD2. This receptor was taken from a man aged 50-59 years who received an inactivated influenza vaccine. In nucleotides, the CDR3 is TGTGCCAGCAGCTCACTAGCGGGAGGTCACAATGAGCAGTTCTTC. Encoded protein: CASSSLAGGHNEQFF.